The 8 T cell receptor beta chains below were found in one sample sequenced in a study of cytomegalovirus exposure and HLA in healthy donors. In the PCR, 60 Vbeta and 13 Jbeta primers were used. Assay used: immunoSEQ multiplex PCR; TCRdb lists only in-frame clones, some missing. The sample has about 110,000 clones; approximately 76% are singletons. Sequencing was performed on PBMCs. These receptor sequences come from a young man in good health and CMV-seronegative.

The rearrangement links TRBV6-1 to TRBJ2-1; D perhaps matches TRBD2 (6 bases). The CDR3 has 16 amino acids. Between the trimmed V and J ends, which lost 0 bases and 4 bases, there was a span of 13 bases. Germline CDR1 reads MNHNS; CDR2 reads SASEGT. CDR3 in DNA: TGTGCCAGCAGTGAAGCTAGGGCTAGCGCGTACAATGAGCAGTTCTTC. It translates to CASSEARASAYNEQFF.

V usage is TRBV7-6 and J usage is TRBJ1-3, with 7 bases aligning to TRBD1. CDR3 length: 16 residues. CDR1 is SGHVS and CDR2 is FNYEAQ in the germline V gene. V trimming: 1 base; J trimming: 0 bases; junction bases outside the gene matches: 3. CDR3: CASSLGTGRSGNTIYF. The CDR3 DNA reads TGTGCCAGCAGCTTAGGGACAGGTCGCTCTGGAAACACCATATATTTT.

The V gene is TRBV2, the J gene TRBJ2-7, with TRBD1 identical over 8 bases. Germline trimming cut 5 bases from V and 5 bases from J; bases unmatched to any gene: 5. In germline, CDR1 is SNHLY, CDR2 FYNNEI. This CDR3 is built from 13 residues. CDR3 residues: CASSRDRGHEQYF. CDR3 DNA: TGTGCCAGCAGTAGAGACAGGGGCCACGAGCAGTACTTC.

The chain couples TRBV6-5 to TRBJ1-6; no firm D call. Germline values: CDR1 MNHEY, CDR2 SVGAGI. The CDR3 extends over 14 amino acids. V lost 0 bases and J 5 bases, leaving 5 bases between the germline ends. CDR3 nucleotides: TGTGCCAGCAGTTACTCGAGGGATAATTCACCCCTCCACTTT. This codes for CASSYSRDNSPLHF.

The V and J genes are TRBV5-4 and TRBJ2-3; 8 nucleotides agree with TRBD1. This CDR3 spans 17 amino acids. Germline lookup yields CDR1 SGHNT and CDR2 YYREEE (reference sequence). V lost 4 bases, J lost 5 bases, and 15 bases stayed unmatched. DNA for the CDR3: TGTGCCAGCAGCCGCGGCCCCGGACAGGGTTTAGGAGATACGCAGTATTTT. It translates to CASSRGPGQGLGDTQYF.

The chain uses TRBV20-1 and TRBJ1-5, with D possibly matching TRBD1 (5 bases). V was clipped by 7 bases and J by 5 bases, with 9 bases between them. Germline V gene sequence: CDR1 DFQATT, CDR2 SNEGSKA (reference sequence). The CDR3 extends over 11 amino acids. CDR3 region: CSGTGDQPQHF. DNA for the CDR3: TGCAGTGGGACGGGGGATCAGCCCCAGCATTTT.

V gene TRBV28 combines with J gene TRBJ2-7; 9 bases are a match to TRBD1. Germline-derived CDR1 and CDR2 are MDHEN and SYDVKM. The CDR3 has 15 amino acids. The junction had 8 bases not matched to a gene; V was cut back by 6 bases and J by 2 bases. Here the CDR3 reads CASRQPGTGTYEQYF. The CDR3 DNA follows: TGTGCCAGCAGACAACCTGGGACAGGGACCTACGAGCAGTACTTC.

This clone has a single count. Here the CDR3 reads CDPDTYEQYF. Here the CDR3 DNA reads TGTGACCCGGACACCTACGAGCAGTACTTC. The genes are TRBV30 and TRBJ2-7; maybe TRBD1 (5 bases). Germline CDR1 GTSNPN, CDR2 SVGIG (reference sequence). CDR3 length equals 10 residues. Together with reference TRBV30 and TRBJ2-7, the CDR3 gives the full variable domain: SQTIHQWPATLVQPVGSPLSLECTVEGTSNPNLYWYRQAAGRGLQLLFYSVGIGQISSEVPQNLSASRPQDRQFILSSKKLLLSDSGFYLCDPDTYEQYFGPGTRLTVT.